This record concerns one TCR beta chain sequence. Its antigen is as yet unknown. The data were obtained in a study of cytomegalovirus exposure and HLA in healthy donors. At the level of the study: Clustering assigned roughly 81% of the approximately 400 genotyped donors to the Caucasian-associated ancestry cluster. Study results and limitations: Researchers left out some V segments, among them TRBV6-2 and TRBV6-3, as indistinguishable. The study assumed roughly uniform donor sequencing depth for presence/absence analyses. DRB1 had the most TCR associations and HLA-C the fewest, a later analysis found, with rates varying by HLA locus.

Trimming took 5 bases from V and 7 from J; bases not matched to a gene: 11. The CDR3 has 17 residues. CDR1 and CDR2 (germline): SEHNR, FQNEAQ (reference sequence). The PCR ran on 60 Vbeta and 13 Jbeta primers. The assay was immunoSEQ multiplex PCR, and TCRdb's table has in-frame clones only and misses some. The sample records 150,000 to 200,000 clones, approximately 70% being singletons. The source of this sequence is a man aged 40-50 years in good health and CMV-seropositive. Sequenced sample: PBMCs. The chain recombines TRBV7-9 with TRBJ2-1; TRBD2 aligns across 13 bases. The CDR3, as DNA: TGTGCCAGCAGCCCAACACTAGCGGGGGGGCCGAGAAATGAGCAGTTCTTC. This translates into CASSPTLAGGPRNEQFF.